Here is one T cell receptor (beta chain) with its context. The antigen is not known. The sample originates from a study of cytomegalovirus exposure and HLA in healthy donors. Study-level findings and limits: In a later analysis, fewer than 20,000 TCR beta sequences were associated with HLA alleles at 0.05 false discovery rate. One variant, a missense change in DCLRE1C, was linked in a later analysis to TCR beta V- and J-gene trimming.

PCR amplification relied on 60 Vbeta primers (plus 13 Jbeta primers). Original processing methods: Later, 80 million or so unique TCR beta chains were counted in an analysis, and approximately 9.9 million of them were shared. Here immunoSEQ multiplex PCR was the method, and the copy in TCRdb shows in-frame clones only, minus some. V and J calls plus clone size are reproduced from that table; the DNA served to infer D and trimming. Seen here are roughly 170,000 clones, roughly 82% observed once, and the top ten hold 1.2%. This CDR3 comprises 16 residues. V trimming: 6 bases; J trimming: 3 bases; junction bases outside the gene matches: 11. The V gene's germline CDR1 is MNHEY and CDR2 SMNVEV (reference sequence).

The clonotype comes from a girl aged 2 to 10 in good health and CMV-seropositive. The sample was PBMCs. The V and J genes are TRBV27 and TRBJ2-7; 10 bases fit TRBD2. This chain's CDR3 is CASSNMRASGGYEQYF. CDR3 DNA: TGTGCCAGCAGCAATATGAGGGCTAGCGGGGGCTACGAGCAGTACTTC.